The 10 T cell receptor beta chains reported below all come from one sample, sequenced in a study of post-analysis software for immune sequencing data. Study-level points and caveats: Comparison of patients with controls showed five TRBV segments more frequent in patients, TRBV5-6, TRBV5-1 and TRBV20-1 among them.

These receptors have no identified antigens. Included in the TCR beta cDNA libraries were unique molecular identifiers. TCRdb used MiXCR to reprocess the PCR reads, holding one entry per CDR3 protein. The sample lists roughly 430,000 distinct CDR3 sequences, 35% to 45% occurring once. The sample consisted of blood. These TCRs come from a girl aged 2-15 years with multiple sclerosis.

The chain links TRBV7-2 to TRBJ2-6, with D possibly being TRBD1 (6 bases). Germline loops: CDR1 SGHTA, CDR2 FQGNSA. The V and J ends lost 1 base and 0 bases respectively, with 10 bases between them. The CDR3 is made up of 17 amino acids. As DNA, the CDR3 is TGTGCCAGCAGCTTAGAAGGGACAACCTCTGGGGCCAACGTCCTGACTTTC. Translated: CASSLEGTTSGANVLTF.

This chain uses TRBV21-1 with TRBJ2-1. TRBV21-1 counts as a pseudogene. The CDR3 loop spans 14 amino acids. The DNA of the CDR3 is TGTGCCAGCAGCAAATGTCAGTTTGCGGATGAGCAGTTCTTC. Residues: CASSKCQFADEQFF.

A few counts support this clonotype. The rearrangement links TRBV12-5 to TRBJ1-1; the D is unclear. The CDR3 extends over 16 amino acids. CDR1 is LGHNT, CDR2 FRNRAP, per germline. V dropped 0 bases and J dropped 1 base, with 12 bases sitting between them. CDR3 loop: CASGLVFGKGNTEAFF. DNA for the CDR3: TGTGCTAGTGGTTTGGTATTTGGGAAAGGGAACACTGAAGCTTTCTTT.

This clonotype occurred a few times. The gene calls are TRBV12-3 or TRBV12-4 and TRBJ2-7; the D gene is possibly TRBD2 (6 bases). This CDR3 contains 14 residues. Trimming removed 3 bases from V and 6 bases from J, with 15 bases in between. The CDR3 spells CASSLAGPDFEQYF. DNA for the CDR3: TGTGCCAGCAGTTTGGCGGGGCCGGACTTCGAGCAGTACTTC.

The CDR3, as DNA: TGCAGTGCAGTACAGGGGGGGAGCTCCTACAATGAGCAGTTCTTC. The encoded protein is CSAVQGGSSYNEQFF. The chain carries TRBV20-1 and TRBJ2-1; TRBD1 might be the D (8 bases). Germline assignment: CDR1 DFQATT and CDR2 SNEGSKA (reference sequence). V shed 6 bases and J shed 0 bases, with 15 bases lying between them. The CDR3 is made up of 15 amino acids.

This chain links TRBV28 with TRBJ2-7; D is unclear. With 6 bases removed from V and 4 bases from J, the gap between germline ends came to 19 bases. The CDR3 spans 15 residues. The V gene's germline CDR1 is MDHEN and CDR2 SYDVKM. CDR3 sequence (DNA): TGTGCCAGCAGCCCACGACGGACCATGTTTTACGAGCAGTACTTC. Protein sequence: CASSPRRTMFYEQYF.

This clonotype was counted only a few times. The chain links TRBV10-3 to TRBJ2-5, with 10 bases identical to TRBD2. V lost 4 bases, J lost 5 bases, and 7 bases stayed unmatched. Germline loops: CDR1 ENHRY, CDR2 SYGVKD. The CDR3 runs 15 residues. CDR3 coding DNA: TGTGCCATCAGTGTTGGACTAGCGGTAACGGAGACCCAGTACTTC. It translates to CAISVGLAVTETQYF.

The chain joins TRBV29-1 to TRBJ2-5; D is unclear. CDR3 length: 10 residues. Trimming removed 6 bases at V and 1 base at J, with 3 bases between. Germline-derived CDR1 and CDR2 are SQVTM and ANQGSEA. This CDR3 reads CSVFQETQYF. CDR3 in DNA: TGCAGCGTCTTCCAAGAGACCCAGTACTTC.

This clonotype is a singleton in its sample. This chain connects TRBV5-6 to TRBJ2-1; 9 nucleotides match TRBD1. Trimming took 4 bases from V and 3 from J; bases not matched to a gene: 8. The germline gives CDR1 SGHDT, CDR2 YYEEEE. This CDR3 contains 16 residues. This CDR3 is CASSQADRGFYNEQFF. The DNA of the CDR3 is TGTGCCAGCAGCCAGGCGGACAGGGGTTTCTACAATGAGCAGTTCTTC.

V is TRBV10-3 and J is TRBJ2-1; D is ambiguous. The germline V gene encodes CDR1 ENHRY and CDR2 SYGVKD. With 6 bases removed from V and 8 bases from J, the gap between germline ends came to 17 bases. The CDR3 loop spans 14 amino acids. The CDR3 protein is CAIREMSNADEQFF. In DNA form, the CDR3 reads TGTGCCATCAGAGAGATGTCAAACGCGGATGAGCAGTTCTTC.